These 18 T cell receptor beta chains originate from one sample sequenced in a study of human T cells and chemical hapten exposure. The time point denotes: patch test 2, 6 weeks after DPC sensitization. Treatment of the sample: therapeutic diphenylcyclopropenone sensitization with weekly scalp DPC. TCRdb independently ran MiXCR on the RACE reads; one entry per CDR3 protein. The data hold about 82,000 distinct CDR3 sequences, with roughly 10% observed a single time. The sequences come from whole blood, collected in connection with sensitization to the hapten diphenylcyclopropenone (DPC). All receptors come from a woman in her forties or fifties with alopecia areata. Some clones in this sample may be carry-over from other donors' samples.

This chain joins TRBV15 and TRBJ1-5; TRBD1 matches 11 bases. Per the germline V gene, CDR1 is LNHNV and CDR2 is YYDKDF (reference sequence). The trim removed 7 bases at V and 6 bases at J, leaving 8 bases unmatched. The CDR3 runs 15 residues. In nucleotides, the CDR3 is TGTGCCACCACCCCCGGGACAGGGGGAGTTCAGCCCCAGCATTTT. As protein: CATTPGTGGVQPQHF. Complete variable domain (other parts from reference TRBV15 and TRBJ1-5): DAMVIQNPRYQVTQFGKPVTLSCSQTLNHNVMYWYQQKSSQAPKLLFHYYDKDFNNEADTPDNFQSRRPNTSFCFLDIRSPGLGDTAMYLCATTPGTGGVQPQHFGDGTRLSIL.

The table lists this clonotype with many counts. V gene TRBV3-1 combines with J gene TRBJ2-2; D is ambiguous. Trimming took 5 bases from V and 3 from J, leaving 4 bases between them. The length of the CDR3 is 12 residues. CDR1 and CDR2 (germline): LGHDT, YNNKEL (reference sequence). The CDR3 reads CASSDHTGELFF. The CDR3 nucleotides read TGTGCCAGCAGCGACCACACCGGGGAGCTGTTTTTT.

This chain joins TRBV20-1 and TRBJ2-3; D call uncertain. Trimming left V 3 bases short and J 4 bases short, with 8 bases between. Germline V CDR1 and CDR2: DFQATT, SNEGSKA (reference sequence). The CDR3 runs to 12 residues. CDR3 nucleotide sequence: TGCAGTGCTAGCGGCCGGGCAGATACGCAGTATTTT. Translation: CSASGRADTQYF.

This clonotype was counted ten times or more. V usage is TRBV24-1 and J usage is TRBJ2-6, with 8 bases lining up with TRBD1. Germline CDR1 reads KGHDR; CDR2 reads SFDVKD. V was clipped by 1 base and J by 2 bases; unmatched bases: 6. The CDR3 loop spans 18 amino acids. The CDR3 protein is CATSDLGQGAPGANVLTF. The CDR3 coding sequence is TGTGCCACCAGTGATTTAGGGCAGGGGGCGCCTGGGGCCAACGTCCTGACTTTC.

The rearrangement joins TRBV10-3 to TRBJ2-1, with 10 nucleotides matching TRBD2. With 8 bases clipped from V and 0 bases from J, the junction kept 7 bases outside the gene matches. The CDR3 is 16 residues long. From germline, CDR1 is ENHRY and CDR2 SYGVKD. The chain's CDR3 is CAISGTSASSYNEQFF. CDR3 nucleotide sequence: TGTGCCATCTCCGGGACTAGCGCTAGCTCCTACAATGAGCAGTTCTTC.

The table lists this clonotype with a few counts. This chain links TRBV28 with TRBJ2-3, with D hard to call. The CDR3 covers 12 residues. The germline CDR1 and CDR2 sequences are MDHEN and SYDVKM. The V end lost 7 bases, the J end lost 4 bases, and 9 bases lay between the germline ends. CDR3 amino acids: CASTHTADTQYF. The CDR3 DNA reads TGTGCCAGCACCCACACGGCAGATACGCAGTATTTT. The whole variable domain, filled in from reference TRBV28 and TRBJ2-3, reads DVKVTQSSRYLVKRTGEKVFLECVQDMDHENMFWYRQDPGLGLRLIYFSYDVKMKEKGDIPEGYSVSREKKERFSLILESASTNQTSMYLCASTHTADTQYFGPGTRLTVL.

CDR3 sequence (DNA): TGCAGTGCTTACAACATTAGGGAGGTGAAGAATGAGCAGTTCTTC. Its translation: CSAYNIREVKNEQFF. This chain joins TRBV20-1 and TRBJ2-1; a weak D match, TRBD2 (6 bases). V was shortened by 5 bases and J by 7 bases, with 21 bases between the two germline ends. In germline, CDR1 is DFQATT, CDR2 SNEGSKA (reference sequence). The CDR3 has 15 amino acids.

This clonotype occurred many times. The gene calls are TRBV30 and TRBJ1-5; no definite D call. V lost 0 bases and J lost 1, with 10 bases in between. The CDR3 is 15 amino acids. Germline V lookup: CDR1 GTSNPN, CDR2 SVGIG (reference sequence). CDR3 region: CAWSVGVVSNQPQHF. CDR3 bases: TGTGCCTGGAGTGTCGGGGTGGTGAGCAATCAGCCCCAGCATTTT.

This chain joins TRBV7-9 and TRBJ1-1; no clear D. The germline gives CDR1 SEHNR, CDR2 FQNEAQ (reference sequence). Trimming removed 1 base from V and 0 bases from J, with 12 bases in between. CDR3 size: 16 residues. The CDR3 region has the DNA TGTGCCAGCAGCTTAGTTCGGGTCCGTATGAACACTGAAGCTTTCTTT. Protein: CASSLVRVRMNTEAFF.

At least ten counts were recorded for this clonotype. This chain joins TRBV29-1 and TRBJ1-1; D remains ambiguous. CDR1 is SQVTM and CDR2 is ANQGSEA in the germline V gene. The CDR3 extends over 15 amino acids. Deletions cut 4 bases from V and 1 base from J, with 16 bases between. The CDR3 DNA sequence: TGCAGCGTTGCCCCGGGAACCAGACCGAACACTGAAGCTTTCTTT. It encodes CSVAPGTRPNTEAFF.

There are a few counts of this clonotype. The V and J genes are TRBV7-9 and TRBJ1-3; D gene ambiguous. V was clipped by 4 bases and J by 3 bases, with 10 bases between them. CDR3 length equals 14 residues. From germline, CDR1 is SEHNR and CDR2 FQNEAQ (reference sequence). CDR3 sequence: CASSSMNLGNTIYF. CDR3 DNA sequence: TGTGCCAGCAGCTCGATGAACCTTGGAAACACCATATATTTT.

The chain couples TRBV11-3 to TRBJ1-1; D unclear. Germline V gene data show CDR1 as SGHNT and CDR2 as YENEEA. This CDR3 region has 16 residues. V lost 5 bases and J 5 bases, leaving 21 bases between the germline ends. DNA for the CDR3: TGTGCCAGCAGCCAAAGGAACGGCGGGATGTGGACTGAAGCTTTCTTT. Translated: CASSQRNGGMWTEAFF.

This clonotype was seen a few times. The chain carries TRBV2 and TRBJ1-5; D unresolved. Trimming took off 4 bases at V and 8 bases at J, with 15 bases between the two ends. The CDR3 runs 14 residues. Germline V gene sequence: CDR1 SNHLY, CDR2 FYNNEI. CDR3 sequence (DNA): TGTGCCAGCAGTGGGATCGGTTGGACGGAGCCCCAGCATTTT. Protein product: CASSGIGWTEPQHF.

V and J are TRBV6-1 and TRBJ2-1; tentative D call: TRBD2 (6 bases). The length of the CDR3 is 15 residues. V was shortened by 6 bases and J by 7 bases, with 19 bases between the two germline ends. The V gene's germline CDR1 is MNHNS and CDR2 SASEGT. CDR3 sequence reads: CASRKGGSGVNEQFF. CDR3 sequence (DNA): TGTGCCAGCAGGAAAGGAGGGAGCGGAGTTAATGAGCAGTTCTTC.

V is TRBV5-1 and J is TRBJ2-3; possible D gene TRBD2, 6 bases. The CDR3 covers 16 residues. With 4 bases removed from V and 0 bases from J, the gap between germline ends came to 15 bases. CDR1 is SGHRS, CDR2 YFSETQ, per germline. CDR3 coding DNA: TGCGCCAGCAGCGGGTACGGGACTCATAGCACAGATACGCAGTATTTT. Translation: CASSGYGTHSTDTQYF.

About this clonotype: Compared with germline, one end of the junction differs, possibly owing to a read error. This sequence joins TRBV27 and TRBJ2-1; D might be TRBD2 (6 bases). Germline V gives CDR1 MNHEY, CDR2 SMNVEV (reference sequence). The CDR3 has 13 residues. CDR3 protein: CASSLFRGGEEFF. Here the CDR3 DNA reads TGTGCCAGCAGTTTATTTAGGGGAGGTGAGGAGTTCTTC.

This clonotype was counted at least ten times. The chain is built from TRBV11-3 and TRBJ2-2; 9 bases align to TRBD2. The CDR3 spans 16 residues. V gave up 5 bases and J gave up 2 bases; unmatched junction bases: 6. CDR1 SGHNT and CDR2 YENEEA come from the germline V gene. CDR3 sequence: CASSRGSGGNTGELFF. DNA for the CDR3: TGTGCCAGCAGCCGGGGTAGCGGGGGAAACACCGGGGAGCTGTTTTTT.

The chain has TRBV12-5 and TRBJ1-1; D may be TRBD1 (6 bases). V lost 5 bases, J lost 6 bases, and 16 bases lay in between. CDR1 LGHNT and CDR2 FRNRAP come from the germline V gene. The CDR3 is made up of 14 amino acids. CDR3 residues: CASGGNSQGSEAFF. The DNA for the CDR3 is TGTGCTAGTGGTGGAAACTCCCAGGGGTCTGAAGCTTTCTTT.